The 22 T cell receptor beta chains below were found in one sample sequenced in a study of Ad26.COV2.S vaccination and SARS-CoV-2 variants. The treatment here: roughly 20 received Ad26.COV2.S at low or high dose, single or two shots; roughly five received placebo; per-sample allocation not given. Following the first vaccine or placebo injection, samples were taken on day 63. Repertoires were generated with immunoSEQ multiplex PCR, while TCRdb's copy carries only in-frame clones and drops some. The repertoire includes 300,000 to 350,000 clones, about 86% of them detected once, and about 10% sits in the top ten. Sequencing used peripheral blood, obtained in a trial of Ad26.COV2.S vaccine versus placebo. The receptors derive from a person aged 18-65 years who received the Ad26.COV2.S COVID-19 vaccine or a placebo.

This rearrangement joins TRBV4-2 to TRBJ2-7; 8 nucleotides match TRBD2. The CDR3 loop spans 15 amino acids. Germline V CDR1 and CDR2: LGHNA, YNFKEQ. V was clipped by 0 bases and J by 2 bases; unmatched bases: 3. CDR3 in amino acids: CASSQEGSGAYEQYF. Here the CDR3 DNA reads TGTGCCAGCAGCCAAGAGGGTAGCGGGGCCTACGAGCAGTACTTC.

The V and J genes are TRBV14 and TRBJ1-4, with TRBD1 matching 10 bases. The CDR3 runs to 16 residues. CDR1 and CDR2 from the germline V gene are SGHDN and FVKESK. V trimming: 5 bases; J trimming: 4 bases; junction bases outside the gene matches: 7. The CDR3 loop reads CASSAGTGAINEKLFF. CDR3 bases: TGTGCCAGCAGCGCCGGGACAGGGGCGATTAATGAAAAACTGTTTTTT.

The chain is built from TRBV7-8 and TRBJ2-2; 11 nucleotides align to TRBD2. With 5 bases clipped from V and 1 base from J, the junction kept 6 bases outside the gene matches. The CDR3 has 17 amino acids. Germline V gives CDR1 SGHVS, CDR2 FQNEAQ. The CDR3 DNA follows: TGTGCCAGCAGCCCGACTAGCGGGGTGGGGAACACCGGGGAGCTGTTTTTT. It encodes CASSPTSGVGNTGELFF. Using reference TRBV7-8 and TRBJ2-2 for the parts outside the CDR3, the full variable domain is GAGVSQSPRYKVAKRGQDVALRCDPISGHVSLFWYQQALGQGPEFLTYFQNEAQLDKSGLPSDRFFAERPEGSVSTLKIQRTQQEDSAVYLCASSPTSGVGNTGELFFGEGSRLTVL.

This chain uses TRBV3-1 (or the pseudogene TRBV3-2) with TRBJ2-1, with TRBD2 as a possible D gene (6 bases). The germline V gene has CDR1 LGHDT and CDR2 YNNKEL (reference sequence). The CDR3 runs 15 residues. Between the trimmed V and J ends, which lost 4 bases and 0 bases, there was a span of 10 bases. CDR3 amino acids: CASSRDFSSYNEQFF. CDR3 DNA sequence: TGTGCCAGCAGCCGGGACTTTAGCTCCTACAATGAGCAGTTCTTC.

The CDR3 region is CASSSGLAAHEQYF. CDR3 DNA sequence: TGTGCCAGCAGTTCCGGACTAGCTGCCCACGAGCAGTACTTC. V is TRBV27 and J is TRBJ2-7; TRBD2 matches 8 bases. With 4 bases clipped from V and 5 bases from J, the junction kept 7 bases outside the gene matches. This CDR3 region has 14 residues. The germline V gene encodes CDR1 MNHEY and CDR2 SMNVEV (reference sequence).

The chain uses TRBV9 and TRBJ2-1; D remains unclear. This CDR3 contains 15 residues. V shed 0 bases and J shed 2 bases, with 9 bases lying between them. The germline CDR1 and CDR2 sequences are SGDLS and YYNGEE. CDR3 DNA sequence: TGTGCCAGCAGCGTAGAGGCAAAACCCTACAATGAGCAGTTCTTC. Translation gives CASSVEAKPYNEQFF.

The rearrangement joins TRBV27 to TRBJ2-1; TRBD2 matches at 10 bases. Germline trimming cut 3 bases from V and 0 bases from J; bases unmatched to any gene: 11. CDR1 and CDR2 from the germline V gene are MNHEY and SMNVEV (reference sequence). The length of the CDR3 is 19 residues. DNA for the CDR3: TGTGCCAGCAGTTTTTCCCAGCGGGAGGGGTTAAGCTCCTACAATGAGCAGTTCTTC. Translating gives CASSFSQREGLSSYNEQFF.

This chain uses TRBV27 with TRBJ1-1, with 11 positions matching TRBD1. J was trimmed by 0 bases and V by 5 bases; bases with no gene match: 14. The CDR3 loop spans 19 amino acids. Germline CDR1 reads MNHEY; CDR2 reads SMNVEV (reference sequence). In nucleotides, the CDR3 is TGTGCCAGCAGTCCATGGACAGGGGGCCTGAGAAAGGTGAACACTGAAGCTTTCTTT. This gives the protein CASSPWTGGLRKVNTEAFF.

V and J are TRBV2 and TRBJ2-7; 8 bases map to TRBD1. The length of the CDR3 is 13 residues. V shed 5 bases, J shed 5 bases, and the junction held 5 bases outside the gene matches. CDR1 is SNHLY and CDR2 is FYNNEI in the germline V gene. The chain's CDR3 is CASSRDRTNEQYF. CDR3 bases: TGTGCCAGCAGTAGGGACAGGACGAACGAGCAGTACTTC.

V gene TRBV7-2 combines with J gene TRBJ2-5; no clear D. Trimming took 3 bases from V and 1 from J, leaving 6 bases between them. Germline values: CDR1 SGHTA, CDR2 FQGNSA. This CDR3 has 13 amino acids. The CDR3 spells CASSFMSQETQYF. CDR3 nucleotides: TGTGCCAGCAGCTTCATGAGCCAAGAGACCCAGTACTTC.

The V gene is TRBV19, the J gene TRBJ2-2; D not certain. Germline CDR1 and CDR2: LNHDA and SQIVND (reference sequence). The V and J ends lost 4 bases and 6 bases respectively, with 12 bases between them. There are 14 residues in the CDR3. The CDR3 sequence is CASSKAGKSGELFF. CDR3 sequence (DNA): TGTGCCAGTAGTAAGGCTGGGAAGTCCGGGGAGCTGTTTTTT.

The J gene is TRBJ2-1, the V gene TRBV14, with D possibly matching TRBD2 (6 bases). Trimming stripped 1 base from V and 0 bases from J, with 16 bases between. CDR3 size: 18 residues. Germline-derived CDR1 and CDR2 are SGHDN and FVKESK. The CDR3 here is CASSQGGLRLGSYNEQFF. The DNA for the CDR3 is TGTGCCAGCAGCCAAGGGGGACTCCGTTTGGGCTCCTACAATGAGCAGTTCTTC.

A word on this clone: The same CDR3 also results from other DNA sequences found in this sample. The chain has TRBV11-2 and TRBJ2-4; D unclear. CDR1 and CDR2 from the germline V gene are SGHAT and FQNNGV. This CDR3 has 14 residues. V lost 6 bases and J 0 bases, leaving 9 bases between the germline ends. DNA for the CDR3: TGTGCCAGCAGTTCAAGGCTAGCCAAAAACATTCAGTACTTC. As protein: CASSSRLAKNIQYF.

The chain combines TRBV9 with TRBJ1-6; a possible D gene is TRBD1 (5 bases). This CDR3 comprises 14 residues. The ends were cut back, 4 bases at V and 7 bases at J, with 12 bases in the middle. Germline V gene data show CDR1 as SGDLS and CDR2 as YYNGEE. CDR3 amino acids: CASSLQGTNSPLHF. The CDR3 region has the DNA TGTGCCAGCAGCCTTCAGGGTACGAATTCACCCCTCCACTTT.

The CDR3 loop is CATAVYSSYNEQFF. Written as DNA, the CDR3 is TGTGCCACCGCCGTGTACAGCTCCTACAATGAGCAGTTCTTC. The chain carries TRBV19 and TRBJ2-1; no clear D. The CDR3 extends over 14 amino acids. Germline assignment: CDR1 LNHDA and CDR2 SQIVND (reference sequence). The V end lost 10 bases, the J end lost 0 bases, and 13 bases lay between the germline ends.

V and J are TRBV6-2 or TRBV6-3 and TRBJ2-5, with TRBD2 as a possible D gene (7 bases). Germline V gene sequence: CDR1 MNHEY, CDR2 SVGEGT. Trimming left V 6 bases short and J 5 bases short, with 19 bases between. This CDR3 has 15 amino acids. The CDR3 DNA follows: TGTGCCAGCAGCCCTTGGGGGGGGCTACGGGAGACCCAGTACTTC. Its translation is CASSPWGGLRETQYF.

The CDR3 region is CAWEGRPNSGNTIYF. Written as DNA, the CDR3 is TGTGCCTGGGAGGGACGCCCGAACTCTGGAAACACCATATATTTT. This rearrangement joins TRBV30 to TRBJ1-3, with D tentatively TRBD1 (5 bases). This CDR3 is 15 amino acids long. Germline V CDR1 and CDR2: GTSNPN, SVGIG (reference sequence). Trimming removed 5 bases at V and 0 bases at J, with 14 bases between.

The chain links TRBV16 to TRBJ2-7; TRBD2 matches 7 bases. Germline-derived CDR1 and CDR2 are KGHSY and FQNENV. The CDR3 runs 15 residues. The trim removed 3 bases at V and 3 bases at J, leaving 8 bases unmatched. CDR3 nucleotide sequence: TGTGCCAGCAGCCACTCGGGACTACGGGGCTACGAGCAGTACTTC. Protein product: CASSHSGLRGYEQYF.

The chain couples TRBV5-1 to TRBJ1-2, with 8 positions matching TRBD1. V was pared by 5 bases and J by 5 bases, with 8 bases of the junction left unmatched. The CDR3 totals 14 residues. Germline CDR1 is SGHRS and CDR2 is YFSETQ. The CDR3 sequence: CASRPSGGEYGYTF. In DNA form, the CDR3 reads TGCGCCAGCAGGCCCTCAGGGGGCGAGTATGGCTACACCTTC.

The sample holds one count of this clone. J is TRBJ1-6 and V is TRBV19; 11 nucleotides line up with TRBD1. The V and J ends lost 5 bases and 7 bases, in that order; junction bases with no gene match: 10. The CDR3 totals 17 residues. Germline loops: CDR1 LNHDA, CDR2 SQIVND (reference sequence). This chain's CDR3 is CASSPLGQGERNSPLHF. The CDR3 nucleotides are TGTGCCAGTAGTCCCCTGGGACAGGGGGAACGGAATTCACCCCTCCACTTT. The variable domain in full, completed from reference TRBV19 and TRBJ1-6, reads DGGITQSPKYLFRKEGQNVTLSCEQNLNHDAMYWYRQDPGQGLRLIYYSQIVNDFQKGDIAEGYSVSREKKESFPLTVTSAQKNPTAFYLCASSPLGQGERNSPLHFGNGTRLTVT.

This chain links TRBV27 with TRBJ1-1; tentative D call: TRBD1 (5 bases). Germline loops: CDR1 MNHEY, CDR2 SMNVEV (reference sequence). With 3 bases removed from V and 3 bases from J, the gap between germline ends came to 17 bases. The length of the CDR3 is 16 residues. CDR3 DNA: TGTGCCAGCAGTTTCTCGGGACTCAGAAAGGACACTGAAGCTTTCTTT. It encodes CASSFSGLRKDTEAFF.

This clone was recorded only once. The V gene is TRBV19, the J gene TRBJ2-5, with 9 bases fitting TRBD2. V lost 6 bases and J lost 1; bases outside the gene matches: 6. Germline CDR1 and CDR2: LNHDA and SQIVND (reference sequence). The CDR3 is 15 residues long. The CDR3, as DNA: TGTGCCAGTAGATCAGCGGGGGGAATCCAAGAGACCCAGTACTTC. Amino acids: CASRSAGGIQETQYF. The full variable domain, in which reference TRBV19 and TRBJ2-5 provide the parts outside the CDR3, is DGGITQSPKYLFRKEGQNVTLSCEQNLNHDAMYWYRQDPGQGLRLIYYSQIVNDFQKGDIAEGYSVSREKKESFPLTVTSAQKNPTAFYLCASRSAGGIQETQYFGPGTRLLVL.